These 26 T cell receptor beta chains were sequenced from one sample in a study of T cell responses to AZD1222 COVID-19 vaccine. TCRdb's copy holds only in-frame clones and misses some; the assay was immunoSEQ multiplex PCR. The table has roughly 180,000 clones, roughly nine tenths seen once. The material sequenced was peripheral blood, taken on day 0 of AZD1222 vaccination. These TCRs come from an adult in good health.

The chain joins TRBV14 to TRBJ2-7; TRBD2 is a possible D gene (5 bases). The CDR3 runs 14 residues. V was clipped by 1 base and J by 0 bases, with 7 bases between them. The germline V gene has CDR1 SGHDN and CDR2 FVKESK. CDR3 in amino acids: CASSQVGSSYEQYF. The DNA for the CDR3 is TGTGCCAGCAGCCAAGTAGGGAGCTCCTACGAGCAGTACTTC.

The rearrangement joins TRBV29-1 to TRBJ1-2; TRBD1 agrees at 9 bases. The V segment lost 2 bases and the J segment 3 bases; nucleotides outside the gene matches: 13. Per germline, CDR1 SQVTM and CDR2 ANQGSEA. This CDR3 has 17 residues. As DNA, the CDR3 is TGCAGCGTTGAAAACCCGGGGGACAGGGAGTTTGACTATGGCTACACCTTC. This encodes CSVENPGDREFDYGYTF.

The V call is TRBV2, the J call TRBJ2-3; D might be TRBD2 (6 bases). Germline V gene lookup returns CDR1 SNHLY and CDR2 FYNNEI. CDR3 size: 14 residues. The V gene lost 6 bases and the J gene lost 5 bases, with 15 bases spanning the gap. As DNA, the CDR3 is TGTGCCAGCAGAGGGCGGACGGAGGGAGATACGCAGTATTTT. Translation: CASRGRTEGDTQYF. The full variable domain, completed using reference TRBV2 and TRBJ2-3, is EPEVTQTPSHQVTQMGQEVILRCVPISNHLYFYWYRQILGQKVEFLVSFYNNEISEKSEIFDDQFSVERPDGSNFTLKIRSTKLEDSAMYFCASRGRTEGDTQYFGPGTRLTVL.

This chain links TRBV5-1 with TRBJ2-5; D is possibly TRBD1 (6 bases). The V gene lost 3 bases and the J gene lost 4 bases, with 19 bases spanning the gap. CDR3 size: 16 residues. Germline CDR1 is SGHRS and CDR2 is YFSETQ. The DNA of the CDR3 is TGCGCCAGCAGCTGGACGCCCCAGGGGATCTCAGAGACCCAGTACTTC. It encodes CASSWTPQGISETQYF.

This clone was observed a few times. CDR3 in amino acids: CASSLFRSNYGYTF. The CDR3 bases are TGTGCCAGCAGCTTATTCAGGAGTAACTATGGCTACACCTTC. This chain uses TRBV5-6 with TRBJ1-2; D is undetermined. This CDR3 has 14 residues. Trimming stripped 2 bases from V and 1 base from J, with 9 bases between. Germline V gene data show CDR1 as SGHDT and CDR2 as YYEEEE. The variable domain in full, with the rest retrieved from reference TRBV5-6 and TRBJ1-2, is DAGVTQSPTHLIKTRGQQVTLRCSPKSGHDTVSWYQQALGQGPQFIFQYYEEEERQRGNFPDRFSGHQFPNYSSELNVNALLLGDSALYLCASSLFRSNYGYTFGSGTRLTVV.

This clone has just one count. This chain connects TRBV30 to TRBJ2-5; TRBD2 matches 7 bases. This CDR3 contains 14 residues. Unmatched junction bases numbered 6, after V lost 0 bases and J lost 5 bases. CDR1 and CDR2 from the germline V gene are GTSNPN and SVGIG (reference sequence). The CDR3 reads CAWSVGGGGETQYF. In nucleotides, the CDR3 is TGTGCCTGGAGTGTTGGTGGGGGAGGGGAGACCCAGTACTTC.

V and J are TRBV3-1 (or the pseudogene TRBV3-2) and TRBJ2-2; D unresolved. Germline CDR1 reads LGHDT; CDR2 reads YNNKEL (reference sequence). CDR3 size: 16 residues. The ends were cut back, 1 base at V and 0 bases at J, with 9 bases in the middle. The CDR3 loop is CASSQVGGANTGELFF. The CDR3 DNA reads TGTGCCAGCAGCCAAGTCGGTGGCGCGAACACCGGGGAGCTGTTTTTT.

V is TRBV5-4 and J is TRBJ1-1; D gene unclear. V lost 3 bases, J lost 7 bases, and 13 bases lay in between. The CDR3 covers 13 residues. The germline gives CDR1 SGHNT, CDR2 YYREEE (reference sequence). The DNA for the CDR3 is TGTGCCAGCAGCTCCCCGTCTAGAGATGAAGCTTTCTTT. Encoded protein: CASSSPSRDEAFF.

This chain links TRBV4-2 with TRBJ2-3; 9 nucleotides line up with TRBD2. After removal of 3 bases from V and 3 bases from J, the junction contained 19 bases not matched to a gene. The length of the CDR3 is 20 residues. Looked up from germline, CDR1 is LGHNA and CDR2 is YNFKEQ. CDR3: CASSQGPALAREGGTDTQYF. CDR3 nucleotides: TGTGCCAGCAGCCAGGGGCCTGCACTAGCGCGGGAGGGAGGGACAGATACGCAGTATTTT.

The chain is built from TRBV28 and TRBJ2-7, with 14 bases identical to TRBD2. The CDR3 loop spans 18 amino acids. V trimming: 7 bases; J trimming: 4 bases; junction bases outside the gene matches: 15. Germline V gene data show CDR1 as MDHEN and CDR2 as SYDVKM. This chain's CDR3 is CASISYGTSGSLKYEQYF. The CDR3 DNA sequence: TGTGCCAGCATCTCATACGGGACTAGCGGGAGTCTTAAGTACGAGCAGTACTTC.

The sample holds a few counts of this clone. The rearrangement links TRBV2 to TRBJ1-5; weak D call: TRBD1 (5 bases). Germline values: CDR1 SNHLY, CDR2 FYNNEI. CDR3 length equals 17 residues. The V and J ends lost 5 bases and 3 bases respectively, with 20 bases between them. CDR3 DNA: TGTGCCAGCAGTTCGACGGGCGGGGCAGCCCCCAATCAGCCCCAGCATTTT. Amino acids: CASSSTGGAAPNQPQHF.

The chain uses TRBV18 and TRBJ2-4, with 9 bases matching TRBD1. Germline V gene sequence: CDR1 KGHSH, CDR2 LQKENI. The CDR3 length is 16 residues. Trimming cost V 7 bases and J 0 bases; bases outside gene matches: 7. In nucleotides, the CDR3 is TGTGCCAGCTACCGGACAGGGGCGTTAGCCAAAAACATTCAGTACTTC. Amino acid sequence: CASYRTGALAKNIQYF. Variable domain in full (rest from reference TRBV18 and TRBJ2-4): NAGVMQNPRHLVRRRGQEARLRCSPMKGHSHVYWYRQLPEEGLKFMVYLQKENIIDESGMPKERFSAEFPKEGPSILRIQQVVRGDSAAYFCASYRTGALAKNIQYFGAGTRLSVL.

CDR3 DNA sequence: TGTGCCAGCAGCCCCGGGACAGGGTTAGGCTACACCTTC. Its protein is CASSPGTGLGYTF. The chain has TRBV3-1 (or the pseudogene TRBV3-2) and TRBJ1-2; 9 positions match TRBD1. The CDR3 sequence is 13 residues long. Germline V gene sequence: CDR1 LGHDT, CDR2 YNNKEL (reference sequence). V was clipped by 4 bases and J by 8 bases; unmatched bases: 5.

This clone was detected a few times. The CDR3 sequence: CASGLARQPGQYNQPQHF. The CDR3 DNA sequence: TGTGCTAGTGGTTTGGCCCGCCAGCCGGGACAGTATAATCAGCCCCAGCATTTT. J is TRBJ1-5 and V is TRBV12-5; 7 positions agree with TRBD1. J gave up 4 bases and V 1 base, and 13 bases lay outside the gene matches. The CDR3 has 18 amino acids. Germline values: CDR1 LGHNT, CDR2 FRNRAP.

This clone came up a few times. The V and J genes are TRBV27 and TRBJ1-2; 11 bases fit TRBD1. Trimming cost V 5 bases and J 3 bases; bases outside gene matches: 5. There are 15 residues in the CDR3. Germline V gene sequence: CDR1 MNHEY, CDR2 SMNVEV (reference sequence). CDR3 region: CASSPGQGAYYGYTF. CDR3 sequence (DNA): TGTGCCAGCAGTCCCGGACAGGGGGCGTACTATGGCTACACCTTC.

The DNA of the CDR3 is TGTGCCAGCAGCTTAACGGCGAACTCTGGAAACACCATATATTTT. Translated: CASSLTANSGNTIYF. V usage is TRBV7-9 and J usage is TRBJ1-3; D ambiguous. The germline CDR1 and CDR2 sequences are SEHNR and FQNEAQ (reference sequence). There are 15 residues in the CDR3. With 2 bases removed from V and 0 bases from J, the gap between germline ends came to 8 bases.

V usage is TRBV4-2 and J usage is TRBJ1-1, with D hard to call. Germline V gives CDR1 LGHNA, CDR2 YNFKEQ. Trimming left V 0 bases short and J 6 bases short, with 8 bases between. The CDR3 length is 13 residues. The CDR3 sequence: CASSQDQGAEAFF. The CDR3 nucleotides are TGTGCCAGCAGCCAAGATCAAGGAGCTGAAGCTTTCTTT.

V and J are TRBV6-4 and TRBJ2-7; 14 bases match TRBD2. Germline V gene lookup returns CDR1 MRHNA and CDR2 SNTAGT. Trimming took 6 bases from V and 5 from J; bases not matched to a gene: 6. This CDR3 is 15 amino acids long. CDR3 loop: CASSDGTSGSHEQYF. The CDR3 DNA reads TGTGCCAGCAGCGATGGGACTAGCGGGAGCCACGAGCAGTACTTC.

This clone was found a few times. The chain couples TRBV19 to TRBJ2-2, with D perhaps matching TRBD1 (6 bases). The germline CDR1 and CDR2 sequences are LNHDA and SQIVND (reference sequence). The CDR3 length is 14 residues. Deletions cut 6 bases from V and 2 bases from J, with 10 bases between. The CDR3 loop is CASRPTGNTGELFF. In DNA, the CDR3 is TGTGCCAGTAGGCCGACAGGTAACACCGGGGAGCTGTTTTTT.

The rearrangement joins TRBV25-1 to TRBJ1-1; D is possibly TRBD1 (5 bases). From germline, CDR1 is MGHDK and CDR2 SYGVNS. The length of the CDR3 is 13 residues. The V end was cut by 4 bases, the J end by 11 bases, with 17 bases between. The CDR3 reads CASSGQGAPRAFF. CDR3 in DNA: TGTGCCAGCAGTGGTCAGGGAGCCCCGAGGGCTTTCTTT.

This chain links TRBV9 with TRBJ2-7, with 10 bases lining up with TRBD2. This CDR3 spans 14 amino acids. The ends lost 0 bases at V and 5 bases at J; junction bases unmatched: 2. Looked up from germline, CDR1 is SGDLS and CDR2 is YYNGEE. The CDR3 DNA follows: TGTGCCAGCAGCGTAGGGCTAGCGGGAGACGAGCAGTACTTC. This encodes CASSVGLAGDEQYF.

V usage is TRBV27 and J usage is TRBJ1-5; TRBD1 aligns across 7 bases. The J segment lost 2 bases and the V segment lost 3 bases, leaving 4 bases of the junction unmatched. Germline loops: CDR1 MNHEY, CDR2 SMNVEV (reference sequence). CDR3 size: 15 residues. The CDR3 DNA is TGTGCCAGCAGTTTTTTCGGGACAGGCAATCAGCCCCAGCATTTT. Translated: CASSFFGTGNQPQHF.

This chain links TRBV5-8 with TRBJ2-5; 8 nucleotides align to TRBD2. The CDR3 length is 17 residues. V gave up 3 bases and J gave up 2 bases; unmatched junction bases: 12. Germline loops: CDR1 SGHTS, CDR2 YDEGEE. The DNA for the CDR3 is TGTGCCAGCAGCTCGGGAGGTCTAGCGGGTTATCAAGAGACCCAGTACTTC. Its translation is CASSSGGLAGYQETQYF.

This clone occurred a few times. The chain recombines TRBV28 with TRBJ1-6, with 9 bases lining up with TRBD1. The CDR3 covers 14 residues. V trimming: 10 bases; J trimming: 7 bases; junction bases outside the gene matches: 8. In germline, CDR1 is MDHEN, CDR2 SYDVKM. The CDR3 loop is CAMAGTGNNSPLHF. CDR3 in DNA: TGTGCCATGGCCGGGACAGGGAACAATTCACCCCTCCACTTT.

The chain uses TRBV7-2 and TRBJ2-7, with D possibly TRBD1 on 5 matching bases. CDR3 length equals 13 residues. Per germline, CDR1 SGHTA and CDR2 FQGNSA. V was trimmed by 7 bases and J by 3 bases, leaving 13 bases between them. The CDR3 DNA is TGTGCCAGCATTGACAGTCTGAGCTACGAGCAGTACTTC. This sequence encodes CASIDSLSYEQYF.

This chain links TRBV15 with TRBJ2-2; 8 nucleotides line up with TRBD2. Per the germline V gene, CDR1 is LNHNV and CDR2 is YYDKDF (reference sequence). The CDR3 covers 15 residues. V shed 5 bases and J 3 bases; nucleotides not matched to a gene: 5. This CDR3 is CATSDKREYTGELFF. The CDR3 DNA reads TGTGCCACCAGCGATAAGCGGGAGTACACCGGGGAGCTGTTTTTT.